These 20 T cell receptor beta chains share one sample of origin, sequenced in a study of cytomegalovirus exposure and HLA in healthy donors. 13 Jbeta primers and 60 Vbeta primers were used for the PCR. Libraries were prepared by immunoSEQ multiplex PCR; TCRdb keeps only in-frame clonotypes and omits some of them. The sample carries 200,000 to 250,000 clones, around 89% recorded once. Input material: PBMCs. The receptors stem from a woman between 18 and 30 years old in good health and CMV-seronegative.

The chain is built from TRBV18 and TRBJ1-1; D might be TRBD1 (6 bases). Germline lookup yields CDR1 KGHSH and CDR2 LQKENI. The CDR3 sequence is 17 residues long. Trimming removed 2 bases at V and 1 base at J, with 17 bases between. CDR3 region: CASSPGQLEQRNTEAFF. CDR3 coding DNA: TGTGCCAGCTCACCAGGACAGCTCGAACAGCGGAACACTGAAGCTTTCTTT.

The V call is TRBV23-1, the J call TRBJ1-5, with 10 bases lining up with TRBD1. TRBV23-1 is filed as an ORF, its function uncertain. V dropped 0 bases and J dropped 4; count of bases not matched to a gene: 15. The CDR3 is 20 amino acids. This chain's CDR3 is CASSQSLGDRGLTGNQPQHF. In nucleotides, the CDR3 is TGCGCCAGCAGTCAATCGCTAGGGGACAGGGGCCTCACTGGTAATCAGCCCCAGCATTTT.

The chain combines TRBV11-2 with TRBJ2-4, with D unclear. CDR1 is SGHAT and CDR2 is FQNNGV in the germline V gene. This CDR3 region has 15 residues. Trimming cost V 4 bases and J 0 bases, with 10 bases left between them. As DNA, the CDR3 is TGTGCCAGCAGCTCCGATTGGCTAGCCAAAAACATTCAGTACTTC. This translates into CASSSDWLAKNIQYF.

The V and J genes are TRBV6-1 and TRBJ2-1, with 11 bases identical to TRBD2. The CDR3 covers 15 residues. Germline trimming cut 8 bases from V and 7 bases from J; bases unmatched to any gene: 10. Germline CDR1 and CDR2: MNHNS and SASEGT. The CDR3, as DNA: TGTGCCAGCGGAAAAATAGCGGGGGGGCGAAATGAGCAGTTCTTC. It yields the protein CASGKIAGGRNEQFF.

The gene calls are TRBV5-5 and TRBJ2-7; 8 nucleotides match TRBD1. Germline CDR1 SGHKS, CDR2 YYEKEE (reference sequence). With 2 bases clipped from V and 3 bases from J, the junction kept 4 bases outside the gene matches. This CDR3 region has 14 residues. The DNA for the CDR3 is TGTGCCAGCAGCTTCTCCACAGGGGGCTACGAGCAGTACTTC. It translates to CASSFSTGGYEQYF.

The chain combines TRBV9 with TRBJ2-3, with 9 bases fitting TRBD2. CDR1 is SGDLS, CDR2 YYNGEE, per germline. The CDR3 sequence is 15 residues long. V lost 2 bases to trimming and J lost 7 bases; unmatched junction nucleotides: 8. CDR3 loop: CASSVGTSPSHTQYF. CDR3 DNA: TGTGCCAGCAGCGTCGGGACTAGCCCCAGTCATACGCAGTATTTT.

The genes are TRBV5-1 and TRBJ2-5, with 10 nucleotides matching TRBD1. The CDR3 contains 14 residues. CDR1 SGHRS and CDR2 YFSETQ come from the germline V gene. The J segment lost 4 bases and the V segment lost 4 bases, leaving 4 bases of the junction unmatched. CDR3 residues: CASSQRTGGETQYF. For the CDR3, the DNA is TGCGCCAGCAGCCAGCGGACAGGGGGAGAGACCCAGTACTTC.

The chain joins TRBV29-1 to TRBJ2-6; D is unclear. This CDR3 spans 13 amino acids. Germline values: CDR1 SQVTM, CDR2 ANQGSEA. V lost 3 bases and J lost 0, with 3 bases in between. CDR3 sequence reads: CSVDISGANVLTF. Here the CDR3 DNA reads TGCAGCGTTGACATCTCTGGGGCCAACGTCCTGACTTTC.

In its sample, this clone was seen a few times. This chain joins TRBV5-1 and TRBJ2-7; D uncertain. Trimming removed 0 bases from V and 2 bases from J, with 6 bases in between. Germline CDR1 is SGHRS and CDR2 is YFSETQ. The CDR3 sequence is 13 residues long. The CDR3 loop is CASSLDRTYEQYF. In DNA, the CDR3 is TGCGCCAGCAGCTTGGACAGAACCTACGAGCAGTACTTC.

The chain links TRBV19 to TRBJ2-7; D might be TRBD2 (5 bases). The V and J ends lost 4 bases and 0 bases respectively, with 10 bases between them. Germline-derived CDR1 and CDR2 are LNHDA and SQIVND (reference sequence). This CDR3 region has 14 residues. CDR3 loop: CASSTPGISYEQYF. In DNA, the CDR3 is TGTGCCAGTAGTACCCCGGGAATCTCCTACGAGCAGTACTTC.

V gene TRBV5-1 combines with J gene TRBJ2-1, with a weak D call TRBD1 (5 bases). Trimming took 3 bases from V and 2 from J, leaving 12 bases between them. The germline CDR1 and CDR2 sequences are SGHRS and YFSETQ. The CDR3 loop spans 15 amino acids. Here the CDR3 DNA reads TGCGCCAGCAGCTCAAGCGAACAGGCCTACAATGAGCAGTTCTTC. Translation gives CASSSSEQAYNEQFF.

The rearrangement joins TRBV6-1 to TRBJ2-2; 8 bases fit TRBD1. The CDR3 is 15 residues long. V dropped 6 bases and J dropped 4; count of bases not matched to a gene: 7. Germline V gives CDR1 MNHNS, CDR2 SASEGT. The CDR3 region is CASRGQGAVTGELFF. In nucleotides, the CDR3 is TGTGCCAGCAGAGGGCAGGGGGCGGTCACCGGGGAGCTGTTTTTT.

The rearrangement links TRBV7-2 to TRBJ1-5; D unresolved. V lost 3 bases and J lost 3, with 6 bases in between. Per the germline V gene, CDR1 is SGHTA and CDR2 is FQGNSA. The CDR3 length is 13 residues. CDR3 nucleotides: TGTGCCAGCAGCTTTAGTTTCAATCAGCCCCAGCATTTT. The encoded protein is CASSFSFNQPQHF.

The chain links TRBV30 to TRBJ1-5; perhaps TRBD1 as D (6 bases). The V and J ends lost 5 bases and 5 bases respectively, with 13 bases between them. This CDR3 spans 13 amino acids. Germline V gives CDR1 GTSNPN, CDR2 SVGIG (reference sequence). CDR3 nucleotide sequence: TGTGCCTGGGGCCAGGGGTTGGATCAGCCCCAGCATTTT. Translation gives CAWGQGLDQPQHF.

This chain uses TRBV4-1 with TRBJ2-1; TRBD2 aligns across 13 bases. Trimming at V came to 3 bases and at J to 9 bases, leaving 5 bases not matched to a gene. Germline-derived CDR1 and CDR2 are MGHRA and YSYEKL. The CDR3 loop spans 15 amino acids. This CDR3 reads CASSQVLAGGSEQFF. CDR3 bases: TGCGCCAGCAGCCAGGTACTAGCGGGAGGGAGTGAGCAGTTCTTC.

The chain joins TRBV5-4 to TRBJ1-6; no clear D gene. V was pared by 0 bases and J by 9 bases, with 7 bases between. CDR1 SGHNT and CDR2 YYREEE come from the germline V gene (reference sequence). The CDR3 is 13 residues long. The CDR3 sequence is CASSLGAASPLHF. The CDR3 region has the DNA TGTGCCAGCAGCTTGGGGGCTGCTTCACCCCTCCACTTT.

This sequence joins TRBV6-4 and TRBJ2-3; TRBD1 matches at 9 bases. V lost 3 bases, J lost 4 bases, and 5 bases stayed unmatched. The CDR3 spans 15 residues. CDR1 is MRHNA, CDR2 SNTAGT, per germline. The CDR3 loop is CASSDTGGSADTQYF. The DNA of the CDR3 is TGTGCCAGCAGTGATACAGGGGGCAGCGCAGATACGCAGTATTTT.

This rearrangement joins TRBV7-6 to TRBJ1-5, with D hard to call. Deletions cut 5 bases from V and 6 bases from J, with 14 bases between. This CDR3 region has 14 residues. CDR1 is SGHVS, CDR2 FNYEAQ, per germline. CDR3 DNA sequence: TGTGCCAGCAGCATCAATTTCGAGGGTCAGCCCCAGCATTTT. Translated: CASSINFEGQPQHF.

This clone showed up just once. The chain uses TRBV4-1 and TRBJ2-5, with D tentatively TRBD2 (7 bases). V was cut by 0 bases and J by 3 bases, with 26 bases left in between. This CDR3 comprises 20 residues. The germline CDR1 and CDR2 sequences are MGHRA and YSYEKL. CDR3 in amino acids: CASSQEDSERGAFDEETQYF. The CDR3 DNA is TGCGCCAGCAGCCAAGAAGATTCGGAACGGGGGGCCTTCGACGAAGAGACCCAGTACTTC.

The chain joins TRBV5-4 to TRBJ2-1; perhaps TRBD1 as D (8 bases). V was trimmed by 1 base and J by 8 bases, leaving 13 bases between them. The CDR3 contains 14 residues. Germline CDR1 reads SGHNT; CDR2 reads YYREEE (reference sequence). The CDR3 loop reads CASSLTGGRDEQFF. The DNA of the CDR3 is TGTGCCAGCAGCTTGACAGGGGGGAGGGATGAGCAGTTCTTC.